These 12 T cell receptor beta chains came from one sample sequenced in a study of Graves' ophthalmopathy and Graves' hyperthyroidism. TCR beta CDR3 regions were amplified from RNA transcripts. HTBI-primed RT-PCR formed the first round, and a multiplex PCR formed the second. In TCRdb, the multiplex PCR reads were re-called with MiXCR into one record per CDR3 protein. The sample lists approximately 410,000 distinct CDR3 sequences, 15% occurring once. Input material: peripheral blood. These receptors all come from a woman between 18 and 30 years old with stable Graves' hyperthyroidism.

This clonotype has ten or more counts. This chain joins TRBV27 and TRBJ1-2; D ambiguous. Germline lookup yields CDR1 MNHEY and CDR2 SMNVEV (reference sequence). This CDR3 comprises 18 residues. Trimming pared 4 bases from V and 1 base from J, leaving 22 bases between. In DNA form, the CDR3 reads TGTGCCAGCAGTTCAACCGGGCCCGGACCCCTTTTTAACTATGGCTACACCTTC. Protein sequence: CASSSTGPGPLFNYGYTF.

This clonotype was detected many times. The chain employs TRBV12-3 or TRBV12-4 and TRBJ2-3; 10 nucleotides match TRBD2. V lost 0 bases, J lost 2 bases, and 2 bases stayed unmatched. The CDR3 sequence is 16 residues long. The CDR3 DNA reads TGTGCCAGCAGTTTAGCCCTAGCGGGGGACACAGATACGCAGTATTTT. Protein product: CASSLALAGDTDTQYF.

This clonotype occurred many times. The V gene is TRBV12-3 or TRBV12-4, the J gene TRBJ2-2; D is unclear. The CDR3 contains 12 residues. Trimming stripped 3 bases from V and 7 bases from J, with 6 bases between. CDR3 protein: CASSFPGGELFF. CDR3 DNA: TGTGCCAGCAGTTTTCCAGGCGGGGAGCTGTTTTTT.

This clonotype appeared a few times. The chain carries TRBV4-1 and TRBJ2-5, with D unclear. CDR3 length: 14 residues. Germline V gene lookup returns CDR1 MGHRA and CDR2 YSYEKL. Trimming took 5 bases from V and 1 from J, leaving 11 bases between them. DNA of the CDR3: TGCGCCAGCAGCTCCCGGACGGTCCAAGAGACCCAGTACTTC. Amino acids: CASSSRTVQETQYF.

Many counts were recorded for this clonotype. The chain carries TRBV29-1 and TRBJ1-2; the match to TRBD1 covers 8 bases. Trimming took 6 bases from V and 6 from J; bases not matched to a gene: 6. From germline, CDR1 is SQVTM and CDR2 ANQGSEA. CDR3 length: 12 residues. The CDR3 bases are TGCAGCGTCCGGACAGGGTCGGATGGCTACACCTTC. Translated: CSVRTGSDGYTF.

This clonotype was counted ten times or more. The J gene is TRBJ1-1, the V gene TRBV7-3; D call uncertain. This CDR3 is built from 13 residues. The germline gives CDR1 SGHTA, CDR2 FQGTGA. Trimming took 5 bases from V and 1 from J, leaving 8 bases between them. The CDR3 sequence: CASSKLRNTEAFF. In nucleotides, the CDR3 is TGTGCCAGCAGCAAACTCAGGAACACTGAAGCTTTCTTT.

This clonotype was observed at least ten times. The V and J genes are TRBV12-3 or TRBV12-4 and TRBJ1-2; D is unclear. CDR3 length: 12 residues. Trimming pared 2 bases from V and 5 bases from J, leaving 6 bases between. CDR3 amino acids: CASSLFFYGYTF. Here the CDR3 DNA reads TGTGCCAGCAGTTTATTTTTTTATGGCTACACCTTC.

This clonotype came up many times. CDR3 loop: CASSYSLETEAFF. The CDR3 nucleotides are TGTGCCAGCAGTTACTCACTGGAGACTGAAGCTTTCTTT. The rearrangement joins TRBV6-5 to TRBJ1-1; D is unclear. Germline-derived CDR1 and CDR2 are MNHEY and SVGAGI. Trimming shortened V by 0 bases and J by 5 bases, and 7 bases separated the two germline ends. This CDR3 has 13 amino acids.

This clonotype was seen more than once but under ten times. The chain carries TRBV6-2 or TRBV6-3 and TRBJ1-1; D not certain. Germline V gene data show CDR1 as MNHEY and CDR2 as SVGEGT. The CDR3 length is 13 residues. Between the trimmed V and J ends, which lost 6 bases and 5 bases, there was a span of 13 bases. DNA of the CDR3: TGTGCCAGCAGCTTTATCGAGCGAACTGAAGCTTTCTTT. Translating gives CASSFIERTEAFF.

V gene TRBV6-1 combines with J gene TRBJ1-5, with D possibly being TRBD1 (5 bases). Between the trimmed V and J ends, which lost 2 bases and 5 bases, there was a span of 10 bases. Germline CDR1 reads MNHNS; CDR2 reads SASEGT. The CDR3 extends over 14 amino acids. The CDR3 is CASSERGLDQPQHF. The CDR3 coding sequence is TGTGCCAGCAGTGAAAGGGGCCTGGATCAGCCCCAGCATTTT.

The chain carries TRBV10-3 and TRBJ1-2; 7 nucleotides align to TRBD1. The CDR3 length is 14 residues. The germline V gene has CDR1 ENHRY and CDR2 SYGVKD. The J segment lost 2 bases and the V segment lost 6 bases, leaving 6 bases of the junction unmatched. The CDR3 here is CAISPPTGNYGYTF. The CDR3 nucleotides are TGTGCCATCAGCCCGCCGACAGGGAACTATGGCTACACCTTC.

This clonotype was recorded many times. The chain carries TRBV12-3 or TRBV12-4 and TRBJ1-1, with D possibly TRBD1 on 5 matching bases. V was trimmed by 5 bases and J by 0 bases, leaving 16 bases between them. The CDR3 has 16 residues. CDR3 nucleotides: TGTGCCAGCAGTGACAAGGGGAGGTCGGTGAACACTGAAGCTTTCTTT. Protein: CASSDKGRSVNTEAFF.